Listed below are T cell receptor beta chains from one sample, sequenced in a study of molecular identifiers for immune sequencing clone quantification. TCRdb re-analysed the PCR reads in MiXCR, keeping a single row per CDR3 protein. The data show a few hundred thousand distinct CDR3 sequences, roughly 24% seen once. Sequenced material: naive CD8+ T cells from blood, with Jurkat cell RNA spiked in. The origin of the receptors is a human donor in good health. Some libraries in this study had Jurkat cell RNA spiked in. CDR3s include the opening cysteine and the closing phenylalanine or tryptophan. D genes are given only for firm matches. Not all rows give a size; the values are once, few, many and, for expanded clones, a class.

-	TRBV20-1	few	TRBJ2-7	CSARVGLVSPSGYEQYF
-	TRBV20-1	-	TRBJ2-2	CSARHGAPNTGELFF
-	TRBV27	-	TRBJ1-5	CASSLVGVVNQPQHF
-	TRBV11-1	few	TRBJ2-7	CASSFDKIISNEQYF
-	TRBV27	few	TRBJ2-7	CASSLLMGGEQYF
-	TRBV29-1	few	TRBJ1-2	CSVEEWERRYYGYTF
TRBD1	TRBV27	many	TRBJ1-5	CASRQSGGFWPQHF
-	TRBV2	-	TRBJ2-1	CAGSIAYGGGNNEQFF
-	TRBV11-3	-	TRBJ2-2	CARSSQTGELFF
-	TRBV23-1	once	TRBJ2-7	CASSLPGPATYEQYF
-	TRBV19	-	TRBJ1-1	CASSTLTPGTTLNTEAFF
-	TRBV28	many	TRBJ1-1	CASSFPAVSTEAFF
-	TRBV5-6	few	TRBJ2-5	CASSLPRGQETQYF
-	TRBV3-1	-	TRBJ1-1	CASSQDLGEGTNTEAFF
TRBD1	TRBV7-9	-	TRBJ2-3	CASSLRTGLTDTQYF
-	TRBV12-3/TRBV12-4	-	TRBJ1-1	CASSPINTEAFF
-	TRBV6-2/TRBV6-3	few	TRBJ2-7	CASTAGIEQYF
TRBD2	TRBV2	-	TRBJ2-7	CASRRGAGFPYEQYF
-	TRBV11-2	-	TRBJ1-1	CASTFRPTPEAFF
-	TRBV4-1	once	TRBJ2-5	CASSARINYPGTQYF
-	TRBV6-1	many	TRBJ1-5	CASSVPYREFSNQPQHF
TRBD1	TRBV5-1	many	TRBJ1-5	CASSLGQGSQPQHF
-	TRBV4-1	-	TRBJ2-7	CASSLKWDNYEQYF